The rows below give T cell receptor beta chains drawn from one sample of a study of T cells in Graves' hyperthyroidism and ophthalmopathy. TCRdb reprocessed the multiplex PCR reads with MiXCR, giving one entry per CDR3 protein. Among hundreds of thousands of distinct CDR3 sequences listed, over 11% were seen once. The sample taken for sequencing was blood. These TCRs come from a woman aged 25-40 years with Graves' hyperthyroidism. Both conserved end residues are part of each CDR3. D genes are given only for firm matches. Part of the rows lack a size; the others show once, few, many or a class for expanded clones.

>many|TRBJ2-1|TRBD2|TRBV5-1
CASSSSGANEQFF
TGCGCCAGCAGCTCCAGCGGGGCTAATGAGCAGTTCTTC
>many|TRBJ2-7|TRBD2|TRBV20-1
CSARGTSGLYEQYF
TGCAGTGCTAGAGGGACTAGCGGACTCTACGAGCAGTACTTC
>many|TRBJ2-5|TRBD1|TRBV28
CASSMGTGVGETQYF
TGTGCCAGCAGTATGGGGACAGGGGTTGGGGAGACCCAGTACTTC
>many|TRBJ1-2|-|TRBV2
CASSGNSLQGDGYTF
TGTGCCAGCAGTGGAAACTCTCTACAGGGCGATGGCTACACCTTC
>many|TRBJ1-5|TRBD1|TRBV28
CASSSRGPFSNQPQHF
TGTGCCAGCAGTTCCAGGGGGCCTTTTAGCAATCAGCCCCAGCATTTT
>many|TRBJ2-7|TRBD2|TRBV27
CASSSRLAPIYEQYF
TGTGCCAGCAGCTCCAGACTAGCGCCAATTTACGAGCAGTACTTC
>few|TRBJ1-5|-|TRBV11-2
CASSLGGEPQHF
TGTGCCAGCAGCTTGGGGGGCGAACCCCAGCATTTT
>many|TRBJ1-2|TRBD1|TRBV4-1
CASSAGQGTYGYTF
TGCGCCAGCAGCGCGGGACAGGGGACCTATGGCTACACCTTC
>-|TRBJ2-5|-|TRBV9
CASSPTRPEETQYF
TGTGCCAGCAGCCCTACCCGGCCCGAAGAGACCCAGTACTTC
>few|TRBJ2-6|-|TRBV5-1
CASRLGTGSGANVLTF
TGCGCCAGCAGGTTGGGTACGGGATCTGGGGCCAACGTCCTGACTTTC
>few|TRBJ2-5|-|TRBV7-9
CASSLVGGAPEAQYF
TGTGCCAGCAGCTTAGTCGGGGGCGCCCCAGAGGCCCAGTACTTC
>many|TRBJ1-4|-|TRBV19
CASANRPANEKLFF
TGTGCCAGCGCAAACCGACCCGCTAATGAAAAACTGTTTTTT
>many|TRBJ2-7|-|TRBV6-1
CASSVAALGEQYF
TGTGCCAGCAGTGTAGCAGCCCTAGGCGAGCAGTACTTC